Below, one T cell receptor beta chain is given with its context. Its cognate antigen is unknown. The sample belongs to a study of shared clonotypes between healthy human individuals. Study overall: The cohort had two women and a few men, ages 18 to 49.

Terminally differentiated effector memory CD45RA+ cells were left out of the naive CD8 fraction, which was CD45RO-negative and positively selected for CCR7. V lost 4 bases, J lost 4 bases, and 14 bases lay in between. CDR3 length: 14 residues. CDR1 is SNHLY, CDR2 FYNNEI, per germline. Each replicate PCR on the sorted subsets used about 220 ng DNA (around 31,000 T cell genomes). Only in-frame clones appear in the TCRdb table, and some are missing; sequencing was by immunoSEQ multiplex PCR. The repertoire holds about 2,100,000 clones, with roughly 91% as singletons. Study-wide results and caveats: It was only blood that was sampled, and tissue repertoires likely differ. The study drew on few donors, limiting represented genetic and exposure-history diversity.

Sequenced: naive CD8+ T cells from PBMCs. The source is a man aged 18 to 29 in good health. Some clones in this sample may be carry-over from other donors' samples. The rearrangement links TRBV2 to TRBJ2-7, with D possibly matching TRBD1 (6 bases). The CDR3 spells CASSARGRGYEQYF. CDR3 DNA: TGTGCCAGCAGTGCCAGGGGCAGGGGTTACGAGCAGTACTTC.